This TCR beta chain was sequenced for a study of T cell repertoires in cytomegalovirus infection. TCRdb processed the reads anew with MiXCR; each CDR3 protein has one entry. The sample includes 150,000 to 200,000 distinct CDR3 sequences, nearly 9.5% of them seen just once. The CDR3 spans 12 residues. Germline CDR1 MDHEN, CDR2 SYDVKM. The V end lost 2 bases, the J end lost 1 base, and 3 bases lay between the germline ends. The V and J genes are TRBV28 and TRBJ2-7; D is unresolved. The sequenced sample was PBMCs. This clonotype was sampled from a human donor in good health (CMV status not recorded). Some clones in this sample may be carry-over from other donors' samples. DNA of the CDR3: TGTGCCAGCAGTTTACAATCCTACGAGCAGTACTTC. Protein product: CASSLQSYEQYF.